The 11 T cell receptor beta chains listed next were all sequenced from one sample in a study of blood T cells in healthy people across ages. Alongside a J-beta primer mix, a sample-barcoded 5' primer served in a second PCR lasting roughly 6 to 12 cycles. In TCRdb, the 5' RACE reads were re-called with MiXCR into one record per CDR3 protein. Among 800,000 or so distinct CDR3 sequences listed, roughly 25% were seen once. A further study also used this sample, focusing on T cells of mothers and their children.

Sequencing was done on a sample of blood. Source of these receptors: a boy younger than 18 in good health.

The chain recombines TRBV7-9 with TRBJ2-1; possible D gene TRBD2, 5 bases. The V and J ends lost 6 bases and 3 bases respectively, with 12 bases between them. The CDR3 has 14 amino acids. From germline, CDR1 is SEHNR and CDR2 FQNEAQ (reference sequence). The CDR3, as DNA: TGTGCCAGCAGTCGGACTGGGCGCTACAATGAGCAGTTCTTC. Encoded protein: CASSRTGRYNEQFF.

This clonotype was recorded a few times. The gene calls are TRBV3-1 and TRBJ2-1; 7 bases fit TRBD2. The CDR3 has 14 amino acids. Per the germline V gene, CDR1 is LGHDT and CDR2 is YNNKEL (reference sequence). Germline trimming cut 4 bases from V and 8 bases from J; bases unmatched to any gene: 8. CDR3 protein: CASSRQSSGDEQFF. The CDR3 DNA reads as TGTGCCAGCAGCCGCCAATCTAGCGGCGATGAGCAGTTCTTC.

The chain couples TRBV7-2 to TRBJ1-3, with D perhaps matching TRBD1 (5 bases). Trimming pared 2 bases from V and 0 bases from J, leaving 11 bases between. This CDR3 region has 16 residues. Per germline, CDR1 SGHTA and CDR2 FQGNSA. CDR3 in DNA: TGTGCCAGCAGCTTAAAAGGGGTCAACTCTGGAAACACCATATATTTT. Amino acids: CASSLKGVNSGNTIYF.

Only a few counts were recorded for this clonotype. V is TRBV7-3 and J is TRBJ2-1; TRBD2 might be the D (5 bases). The J call is in doubt because the DNA end fits TRBJ2-5 better. Germline V gives CDR1 SGHTA, CDR2 FQGTGA. This CDR3 has 14 residues. The CDR3 DNA is TGTGCCAGCAGCCCCTCTAGCCTACCTGGGACCCAGTACTTC. Protein product: CASSPSSLPGTQYF.

V is TRBV20-1 and J is TRBJ2-5, with a weak D call TRBD2 (5 bases). The CDR3 is made up of 15 amino acids. Germline CDR1 is DFQATT and CDR2 is SNEGSKA (reference sequence). V was pared by 6 bases and J by 0 bases, with 17 bases between. The CDR3, as DNA: TGCAGTGCCCCGAGGCGGGCGGGCCACCAAGAGACCCAGTACTTC. It translates to CSAPRRAGHQETQYF.

This clonotype came up a few times. The chain combines TRBV5-1 with TRBJ2-1, with 10 positions matching TRBD2. The CDR3 has 18 residues. CDR1 is SGHRS, CDR2 YFSETQ, per germline. V shed 0 bases and J 4 bases; nucleotides not matched to a gene: 10. DNA of the CDR3: TGCGCCAGCAGCTTGGCCAAGGCTAGCGGGAGTAGGTACAATGAGCAGTTCTTC. It translates to CASSLAKASGSRYNEQFF.

This clonotype was counted only a few times. The CDR3 region is CSVRGVITDTQYF. The CDR3 DNA is TGCAGCGTGAGGGGGGTTATCACAGATACGCAGTATTTT. The J gene is TRBJ2-3, the V gene TRBV29-1; D assignment may be TRBD1 or TRBD2 (6 bases each). Germline lookup yields CDR1 SQVTM and CDR2 ANQGSEA. There are 13 residues in the CDR3. The V end lost 6 bases, the J end lost 2 bases, and 12 bases lay between the germline ends.

This sequence joins TRBV12-3 or TRBV12-4 and TRBJ1-6, with 7 bases matching TRBD1. Losses at the gene ends were 5 bases for V and 7 bases for J; bases not matched to a gene: 5. The CDR3 loop spans 14 amino acids. CDR3 in DNA: TGTGCCAGCAGTCCACAGGGGTACAATTCACCCCTCCACTTT. Translation: CASSPQGYNSPLHF.

The chain combines TRBV12-5 with TRBJ2-3, with D possibly TRBD1 on 6 matching bases. The CDR3 is 12 residues long. In germline, CDR1 is LGHNT, CDR2 FRNRAP. V was clipped by 7 bases and J by 11 bases, with 16 bases between them. The CDR3 DNA reads TGTGCTAGTGCCACTCCCCCGGACAGGCAGTATTTT. It yields the protein CASATPPDRQYF.

J is TRBJ2-1 and V is TRBV24-1, with D possibly being TRBD1 (5 bases). The J call may not be correct, given that the DNA end is closer to TRBJ2-7. Germline V CDR1 and CDR2: KGHDR, SFDVKD. The CDR3 consists of 15 residues. The CDR3 DNA follows: TGTGCCACCAGTGACGCTACGGACATTTCGTACGAGCAGTACTTC. This encodes CATSDATDISYEQYF.

This clonotype was seen ten or more times. CDR3 DNA sequence: TGTGCCAGCTCACCACCGGGTACAGATACGCAGTATTTT. Its translation: CASSPPGTDTQYF. The chain couples TRBV18 to TRBJ2-3, with unresolved D. Trimming removed 0 bases from V and 3 bases from J, with 4 bases in between. The CDR3 extends over 13 amino acids. Germline lookup yields CDR1 KGHSH and CDR2 LQKENI.